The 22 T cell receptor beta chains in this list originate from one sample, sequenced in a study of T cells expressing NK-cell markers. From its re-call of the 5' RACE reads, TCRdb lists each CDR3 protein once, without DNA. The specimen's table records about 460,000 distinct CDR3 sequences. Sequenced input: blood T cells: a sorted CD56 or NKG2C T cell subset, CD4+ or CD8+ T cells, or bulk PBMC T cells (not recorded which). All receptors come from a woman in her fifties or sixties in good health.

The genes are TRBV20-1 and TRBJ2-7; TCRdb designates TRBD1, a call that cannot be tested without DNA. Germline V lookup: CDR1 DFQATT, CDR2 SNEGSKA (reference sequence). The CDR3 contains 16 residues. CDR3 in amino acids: CSAWDRGRPTSYEQYF.

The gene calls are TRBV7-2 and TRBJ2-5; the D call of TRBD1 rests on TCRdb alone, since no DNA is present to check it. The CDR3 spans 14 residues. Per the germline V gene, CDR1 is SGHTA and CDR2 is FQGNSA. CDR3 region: CASSRDGAQETQYF.

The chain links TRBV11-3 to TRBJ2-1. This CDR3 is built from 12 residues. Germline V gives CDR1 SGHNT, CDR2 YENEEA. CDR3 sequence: CASSLRPIEQFF.

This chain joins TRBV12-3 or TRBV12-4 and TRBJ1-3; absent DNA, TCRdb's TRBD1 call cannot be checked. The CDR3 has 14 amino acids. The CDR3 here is CASTPRRAGNTIYF.

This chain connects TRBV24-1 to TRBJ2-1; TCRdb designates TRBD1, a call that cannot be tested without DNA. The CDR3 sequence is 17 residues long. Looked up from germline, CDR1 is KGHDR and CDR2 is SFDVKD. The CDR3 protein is CATSDTGQGVGSDEQFF.

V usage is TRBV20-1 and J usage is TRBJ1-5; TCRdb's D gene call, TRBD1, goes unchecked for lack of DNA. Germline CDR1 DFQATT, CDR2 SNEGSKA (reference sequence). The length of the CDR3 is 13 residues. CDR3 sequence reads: CSAWTGGRQPQHF.

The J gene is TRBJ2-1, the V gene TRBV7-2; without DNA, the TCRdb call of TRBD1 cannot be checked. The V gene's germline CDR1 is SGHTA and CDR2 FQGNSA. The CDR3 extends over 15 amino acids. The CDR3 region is CASSLFAGQNNEQFF.

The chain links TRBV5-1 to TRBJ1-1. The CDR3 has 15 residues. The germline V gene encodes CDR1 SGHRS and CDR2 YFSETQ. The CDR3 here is CASSSTRGYDTEAFF.

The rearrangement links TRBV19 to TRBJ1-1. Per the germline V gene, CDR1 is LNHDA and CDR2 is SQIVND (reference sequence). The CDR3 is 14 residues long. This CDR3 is CASCVRGRWGEAFF.

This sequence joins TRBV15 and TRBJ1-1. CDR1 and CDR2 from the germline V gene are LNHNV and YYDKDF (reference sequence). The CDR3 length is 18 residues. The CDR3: CATSRTDGLLSKGTEAFF.

The CDR3 sequence is CASSYLGGSLNEQFF. The rearrangement uses TRBV6-2 or TRBV6-3 and TRBJ2-1; TCRdb names TRBD2, which stays unverified in the absence of DNA. Per germline, CDR1 MNHEY and CDR2 SVGEGT. CDR3 length: 15 amino acids.

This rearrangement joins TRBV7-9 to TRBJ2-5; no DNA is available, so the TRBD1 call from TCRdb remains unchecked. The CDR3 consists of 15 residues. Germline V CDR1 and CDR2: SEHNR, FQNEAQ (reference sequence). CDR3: CASSLLVRGVETQYF.

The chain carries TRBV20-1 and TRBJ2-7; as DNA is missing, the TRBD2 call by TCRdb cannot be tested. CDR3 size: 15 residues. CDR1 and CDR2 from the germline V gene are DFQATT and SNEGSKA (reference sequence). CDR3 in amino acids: CSATPALGESSEQYF.

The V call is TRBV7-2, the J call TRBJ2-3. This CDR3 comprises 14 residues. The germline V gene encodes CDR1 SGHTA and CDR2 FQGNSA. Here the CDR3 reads CASSLQRFTDTQYF.

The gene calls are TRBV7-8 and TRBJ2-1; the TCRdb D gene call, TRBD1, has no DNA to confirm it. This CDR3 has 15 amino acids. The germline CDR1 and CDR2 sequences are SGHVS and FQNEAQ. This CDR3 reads CASSSGQLRNNEQFF.

CDR3 residues: CASSGGGNIQYF. The J gene is TRBJ2-4, the V gene TRBV7-2; TCRdb indicates TRBD1, and absent DNA this call remains unverified. The germline gives CDR1 SGHTA, CDR2 FQGNSA. CDR3 length equals 12 residues.

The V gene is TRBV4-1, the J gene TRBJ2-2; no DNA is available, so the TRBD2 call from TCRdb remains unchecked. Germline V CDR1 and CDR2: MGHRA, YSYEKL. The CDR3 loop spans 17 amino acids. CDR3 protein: CASSQEVRLAGIGELFF.

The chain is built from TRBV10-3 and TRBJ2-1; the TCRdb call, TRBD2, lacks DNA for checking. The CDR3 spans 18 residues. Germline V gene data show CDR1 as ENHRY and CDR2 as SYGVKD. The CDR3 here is CAISETSGSAITYNEQFF.

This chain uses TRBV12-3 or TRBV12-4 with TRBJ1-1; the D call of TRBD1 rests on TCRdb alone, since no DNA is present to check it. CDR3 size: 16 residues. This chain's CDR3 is CAVVPGQGVPNTEAFF.

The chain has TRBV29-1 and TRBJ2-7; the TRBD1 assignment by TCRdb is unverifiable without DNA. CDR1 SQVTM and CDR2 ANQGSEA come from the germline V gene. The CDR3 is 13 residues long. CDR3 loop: CSGGGGGKYEQYF.

CDR3: CASSLKGGRKPSTDTQYF. V gene TRBV7-9 combines with J gene TRBJ2-3; there is no DNA to check the TCRdb D call of TRBD1. Germline assignment: CDR1 SEHNR and CDR2 FQNEAQ (reference sequence). The CDR3 is 18 residues long. Full variable domain (remainder filled in from reference TRBV7-9 and TRBJ2-3): DTGVSQNPRHKITKRGQNVTFRCDPISEHNRLYWYRQTLGQGPEFLTYFQNEAQLEKSRLLSDRFSAERPKGSFSTLEIQRTEQGDSAMYLCASSLKGGRKPSTDTQYFGPGTRLTVL.

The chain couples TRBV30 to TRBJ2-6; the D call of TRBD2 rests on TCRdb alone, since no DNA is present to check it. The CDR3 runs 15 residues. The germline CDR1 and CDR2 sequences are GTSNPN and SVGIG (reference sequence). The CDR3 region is CAWRGGASGANVLTF. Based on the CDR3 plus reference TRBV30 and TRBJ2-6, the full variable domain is SQTIHQWPATLVQPVGSPLSLECTVEGTSNPNLYWYRQAAGRGLQLLFYSVGIGQISSEVPQNLSASRPQDRQFILSSKKLLLSDSGFYLCAWRGGASGANVLTFGAGSRLTVL.